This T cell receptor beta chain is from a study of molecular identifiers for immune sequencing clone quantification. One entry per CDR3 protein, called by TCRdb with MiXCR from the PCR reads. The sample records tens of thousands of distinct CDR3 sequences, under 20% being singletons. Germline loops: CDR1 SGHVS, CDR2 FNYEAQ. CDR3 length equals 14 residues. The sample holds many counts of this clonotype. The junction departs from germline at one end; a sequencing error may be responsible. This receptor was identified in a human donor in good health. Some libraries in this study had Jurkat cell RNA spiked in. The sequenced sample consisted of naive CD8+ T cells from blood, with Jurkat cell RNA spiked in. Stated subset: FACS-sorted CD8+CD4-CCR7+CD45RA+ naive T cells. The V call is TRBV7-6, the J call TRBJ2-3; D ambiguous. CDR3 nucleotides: TGTGCCCGCAGCTTAGTCGCAGGATCAGATACGCAGTATTTT. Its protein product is CARSLVAGSDTQYF. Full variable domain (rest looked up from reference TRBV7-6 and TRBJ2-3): GAGVSQSPRYKVTKRGQDVALRCDPISGHVSLYWYRQALGQGPEFLTYFNYEAQQDKSGLPNDRFSAERPEGSISTLTIQRTEQRDSAMYRCARSLVAGSDTQYFGPGTRLTVL.